One and the same sample provided the 23 T cell receptor beta chains below, sequenced in a study of T cells in placental villitis. Using the immunoSEQ v4 bias-controlled multiplex PCR assay, run blinded to group allocation, TCR-beta CDR3 regions were amplified from genomic DNA. TCRdb retrieved this table from immuneACCESS and kept in-frame rearrangements only. Not all clones are present; in checked studies, unresolved V genes account for under half, and no reason is known for the remainder. The sample data list under 3,000 clones, and approximately 85% of these were observed just once. The ten largest clones capture about half of the sample. Sequences were obtained from placental tissue containing maternal and fetal cells. The source is a human patient with infectious villitis; the placental T cells may come from both mother and fetus.

The genes are TRBV18 and TRBJ2-1; TRBD1 is a possible D gene (7 bases). The CDR3 contains 13 residues. The germline CDR1 and CDR2 sequences are KGHSH and LQKENI. The V end was cut by 6 bases, the J end by 6 bases, with 12 bases between. The CDR3, as DNA: TGTGCCAGCTCGAACAGGGGAGGCAATGAGCAGTTCTTC. Residues: CASSNRGGNEQFF. Based on the CDR3 plus reference TRBV18 and TRBJ2-1, the full variable domain is NAGVMQNPRHLVRRRGQEARLRCSPMKGHSHVYWYRQLPEEGLKFMVYLQKENIIDESGMPKERFSAEFPKEGPSILRIQQVVRGDSAAYFCASSNRGGNEQFFGPGTRLTVL.

The chain recombines TRBV28 with TRBJ2-7, with 7 bases matching TRBD2. Germline V gene data show CDR1 as MDHEN and CDR2 as SYDVKM. This CDR3 is 16 amino acids long. With 5 bases clipped from V and 9 bases from J, the junction kept 19 bases outside the gene matches. The CDR3 reads CASSRPPGTIPHGQYF. The CDR3 nucleotides are TGTGCCAGCAGTCGCCCTCCCGGGACTATTCCCCACGGGCAGTACTTC.

This clone has only a few counts. This rearrangement joins TRBV4-2 to TRBJ2-7; D call uncertain. This CDR3 comprises 15 residues. Germline CDR1 and CDR2: LGHNA and YNFKEQ. V gave up 1 base and J gave up 2 bases, with 12 bases separating them. The CDR3 bases are TGTGCCAGCAGCCAAGGCTTCGGGCCGGCCTACGAGCAGTACTTC. Translation gives CASSQGFGPAYEQYF.

This clone was counted once. The chain carries TRBV19 and TRBJ1-4; maybe TRBD1 (5 bases). Looked up from germline, CDR1 is LNHDA and CDR2 is SQIVND (reference sequence). V lost 7 bases, J lost 4 bases, and 19 bases lay in between. This CDR3 has 16 amino acids. CDR3 region: CASIRSVRAYNEKLFF. The CDR3 DNA follows: TGTGCCAGTATAAGGTCCGTCAGGGCCTATAATGAAAAACTGTTTTTT.

The chain links TRBV2 to TRBJ1-6; no clear D. V shed 7 bases and J shed 8 bases, with 15 bases lying between them. The CDR3 contains 14 residues. CDR1 and CDR2 from the germline V gene are SNHLY and FYNNEI. This CDR3 is CASKRLTAHSPLHF. The CDR3 DNA sequence: TGTGCCAGCAAAAGGTTAACAGCTCATTCACCCCTCCACTTT.

The chain has TRBV7-2 and TRBJ2-1, with TRBD2 matching over 10 bases. Trimming removed 3 bases from V and 4 bases from J; junction bases left unmatched: 3. CDR3 length equals 15 residues. CDR1 SGHTA and CDR2 FQGNSA come from the germline V gene. The CDR3 nucleotides read TGTGCCAGCAGCTTCCTAGCGGGAGCTTACAATGAGCAGTTCTTC. Its protein is CASSFLAGAYNEQFF.

V usage is TRBV5-1 and J usage is TRBJ2-5; D gene ambiguous. The CDR3 totals 11 residues. Germline V gene data show CDR1 as SGHRS and CDR2 as YFSETQ. V shed 5 bases and J shed 3 bases, with 5 bases lying between them. DNA for the CDR3: TGCGCCAGCAGACGGGAAGAGACCCAGTACTTC. It specifies CASRREETQYF.

This sequence joins TRBV10-1 and TRBJ2-3; 7 positions match TRBD1. Germline CDR1 is WNHNN and CDR2 is SYGVQD (reference sequence). The trim removed 2 bases at V and 1 base at J, leaving 0 bases unmatched. This CDR3 region has 14 residues. The CDR3 region is CASSEGQGTDTQYF. The CDR3 nucleotides read TGCGCCAGCAGTGAGGGACAGGGCACAGATACGCAGTATTTT.

The gene calls are TRBV7-9 and TRBJ1-5; TRBD1 agrees at 9 bases. Germline V lookup: CDR1 SEHNR, CDR2 FQNEAQ (reference sequence). V shed 5 bases and J 2 bases; nucleotides not matched to a gene: 1. The length of the CDR3 is 14 residues. CDR3 region: CASSRDRGNQPQHF. The CDR3 coding sequence is TGTGCCAGCAGCCGGGACAGGGGCAATCAGCCCCAGCATTTT.

The V gene is TRBV7-2, the J gene TRBJ2-5; D is uncertain. Trimming took off 4 bases at V and 0 bases at J, with 15 bases between the two ends. The CDR3 loop spans 16 amino acids. Germline V gene data show CDR1 as SGHTA and CDR2 as FQGNSA. CDR3 region: CASSSGVSGYQETQYF. DNA of the CDR3: TGTGCCAGCAGCTCAGGCGTTTCCGGGTACCAAGAGACCCAGTACTTC.

The rearrangement uses TRBV4-1 and TRBJ1-1, with D unresolved. Per germline, CDR1 MGHRA and CDR2 YSYEKL. The CDR3 has 14 amino acids. The V end lost 3 bases, the J end lost 0 bases, and 8 bases lay between the germline ends. CDR3 in DNA: TGCGCCAGCAGCCACAATAGCATGAACACTGAAGCTTTCTTT. This encodes CASSHNSMNTEAFF.

The chain recombines TRBV20-1 with TRBJ2-5, with 7 nucleotides matching TRBD1. In germline, CDR1 is DFQATT, CDR2 SNEGSKA (reference sequence). This CDR3 has 11 residues. Trimming took 5 bases from V and 3 from J; bases not matched to a gene: 0. The CDR3 reads CSADREETQYF. DNA for the CDR3: TGCAGTGCTGACAGGGAAGAGACCCAGTACTTC.

V gene TRBV28 combines with J gene TRBJ2-5, with 11 bases that match TRBD2. V lost 5 bases to trimming and J lost 4 bases; unmatched junction nucleotides: 6. CDR1 MDHEN and CDR2 SYDVKM come from the germline V gene. This CDR3 comprises 15 residues. The CDR3 here is CASSELAGAGETQYF. The DNA for the CDR3 is TGTGCCAGCAGTGAACTAGCGGGGGCAGGAGAGACCCAGTACTTC.

The chain uses TRBV19 and TRBJ2-3, with no clear D. This CDR3 spans 12 amino acids. From germline, CDR1 is LNHDA and CDR2 SQIVND (reference sequence). Trimming pared 9 bases from V and 2 bases from J, leaving 9 bases between. The CDR3 reads CASTADTDTQYF. DNA for the CDR3: TGTGCCAGCACCGCCGACACAGATACGCAGTATTTT.

The genes are TRBV19 and TRBJ2-7, with 8 bases identical to TRBD1. V was clipped by 3 bases and J by 0 bases; unmatched bases: 10. Germline V gene lookup returns CDR1 LNHDA and CDR2 SQIVND (reference sequence). The CDR3 extends over 17 amino acids. CDR3 sequence: CASSINGNRGNSYEQYF. In DNA form, the CDR3 reads TGTGCCAGTAGTATTAACGGAAACAGGGGGAACTCCTACGAGCAGTACTTC.

The chain combines TRBV2 with TRBJ2-4, with 9 bases aligning to TRBD1. This CDR3 is 16 amino acids long. Looked up from germline, CDR1 is SNHLY and CDR2 is FYNNEI. V shed 8 bases and J 1 base; nucleotides not matched to a gene: 9. CDR3 residues: CASAGRQGGAKNIQYF. The CDR3, as DNA: TGTGCCAGCGCAGGGAGACAGGGGGGTGCCAAAAACATTCAGTACTTC.

This chain links TRBV2 with TRBJ2-1, with TRBD2 matching over 9 bases. The V and J ends lost 0 bases and 5 bases, in that order; junction bases with no gene match: 5. Germline V gene lookup returns CDR1 SNHLY and CDR2 FYNNEI. The CDR3 is made up of 16 amino acids. In nucleotides, the CDR3 is TGTGCCAGCAGTGAAGCGCTTAGCGGGGGCCACAATGAGCAGTTCTTC. Translated, it gives CASSEALSGGHNEQFF.

The chain carries TRBV6-5 and TRBJ2-3; no reliable D call. The CDR3 is 14 amino acids. Per germline, CDR1 MNHEY and CDR2 SVGAGI. V was shortened by 5 bases and J by 6 bases, with 15 bases between the two germline ends. This CDR3 is CASSPFSLGDTQYF. The CDR3 coding sequence is TGTGCCAGCAGTCCTTTTTCTTTAGGGGATACGCAGTATTTT.

This chain joins TRBV5-1 and TRBJ1-3; D gene ambiguous. This CDR3 contains 13 residues. In germline, CDR1 is SGHRS, CDR2 YFSETQ. Between the trimmed V and J ends, which lost 0 bases and 4 bases, there was a span of 5 bases. Here the CDR3 reads CASSLETGNTIYF. The CDR3 region has the DNA TGCGCCAGCAGCTTGGAGACGGGAAACACCATATATTTT.

DNA of the CDR3: TGTGCCAGCAGCTCGGGGCCCTATGGCTACACCTTC. Translation gives CASSSGPYGYTF. The chain joins TRBV11-1 to TRBJ1-2; weak D call: TRBD1 (5 bases). Germline V lookup: CDR1 SGHAT, CDR2 FQDESV (reference sequence). This CDR3 is 12 amino acids long. The V and J ends lost 4 bases and 4 bases respectively, with 7 bases between them.

The J gene is TRBJ2-3, the V gene TRBV7-2; 9 bases map to TRBD2. Germline CDR1 is SGHTA and CDR2 is FQGNSA. V gave up 1 base and J gave up 4 bases; unmatched junction bases: 3. There are 15 residues in the CDR3. The CDR3 DNA sequence: TGTGCCAGCAGCTTAGTGCGGGGGGGCCCAGATACGCAGTATTTT. Residues: CASSLVRGGPDTQYF.

The J gene is TRBJ1-6, the V gene TRBV30; D is uncertain. Trimming removed 1 base from V and 7 bases from J, with 2 bases in between. The CDR3 extends over 11 amino acids. Germline loops: CDR1 GTSNPN, CDR2 SVGIG (reference sequence). The CDR3 DNA follows: TGTGCCTGGAGTGACAATTCACCCCTCCACTTT. It translates to CAWSDNSPLHF.

This chain uses TRBV7-2 with TRBJ2-3; a possible D gene is TRBD2 (6 bases). Per the germline V gene, CDR1 is SGHTA and CDR2 is FQGNSA. This CDR3 comprises 13 residues. The V and J ends lost 3 bases and 4 bases respectively, with 8 bases between them. The CDR3 protein is CASSFRGSDTQYF. In DNA form, the CDR3 reads TGTGCCAGCAGCTTCCGGGGGTCAGATACGCAGTATTTT.